These 18 T cell receptor beta chains share one sample of origin, sequenced in a study of cytotoxic CD8 clonotypes in ibrutinib-treated CLL (dated by TCRdb to 2020 to 2023). What the time point label conveys for this sample: progressive disease on ibrutinib. The method behind the library was the immunoSEQ multiplex PCR assay. Entries here come from immuneACCESS through TCRdb and include only in-frame sequences with V and J called. Some clones fail to appear in such tables; in the studies checked, an unresolved V gene covers under half of the shortfall, and the cause of the remainder is unknown. A total of approximately 150,000 clones appear in this sample, about 88% of them only once. The top ten hold 3% of the sample. Sequences were derived from PBMCs, sampled at disease progression, from a patient treated with ibrutinib. The receptors were gathered from a human donor with chronic lymphocytic leukemia.

V is TRBV6-5 and J is TRBJ2-7; D assignment may be TRBD1 or TRBD2 (5 bases each). The germline CDR1 and CDR2 sequences are MNHEY and SVGAGI. Trimming stripped 5 bases from V and 3 bases from J, with 17 bases between. The CDR3 sequence is 15 residues long. CDR3 DNA: TGTGCCAGCAGTACCCCCGGGACCGCCCACTACGAGCAGTACTTC. This sequence encodes CASSTPGTAHYEQYF.

The J gene is TRBJ2-1, the V gene TRBV4-1; 16 bases fit TRBD2. With V trimmed by 7 bases and J by 6 bases, 6 bases remained unmatched. Germline V CDR1 and CDR2: MGHRA, YSYEKL. This CDR3 has 16 amino acids. CDR3 DNA sequence: TGCGCCAGCACGGGGACTAGCGGGAGGGTTGGCAATGAGCAGTTCTTC. Its translation: CASTGTSGRVGNEQFF.

J is TRBJ1-1 and V is TRBV7-9, with 8 bases fitting TRBD1. Trimming removed 4 bases from V and 7 bases from J; junction bases left unmatched: 8. Germline values: CDR1 SEHNR, CDR2 FQNEAQ (reference sequence). The length of the CDR3 is 14 residues. CDR3 in DNA: TGTGCCAGCAGCTCGGAGGGACAGGCGCTTGAAGCTTTCTTT. It encodes CASSSEGQALEAFF.

This chain joins TRBV27 and TRBJ1-2; D is perhaps TRBD1 (5 bases). Looked up from germline, CDR1 is MNHEY and CDR2 is SMNVEV (reference sequence). This CDR3 is 12 amino acids long. Trimming cost V 4 bases and J 6 bases, with 9 bases left between them. The CDR3 DNA reads TGTGCCAGCAGTTCCGGGGGAAATGGCTACACCTTC. Its translation: CASSSGGNGYTF.

V gene TRBV6-1 combines with J gene TRBJ2-3; D is tentatively TRBD1 or TRBD2 (5 bases each). Germline V gene data show CDR1 as MNHNS and CDR2 as SASEGT. The V end was cut by 4 bases, the J end by 0 bases, with 11 bases between. There are 15 residues in the CDR3. The CDR3 DNA reads TGTGCCAGCAGTGCGGGGCCCCTGAGCACAGATACGCAGTATTTT. This gives the protein CASSAGPLSTDTQYF.

This chain links TRBV10-3 with TRBJ2-7; D is possibly TRBD2 (6 bases). V was pared by 10 bases and J by 2 bases, with 9 bases between. From germline, CDR1 is ENHRY and CDR2 SYGVKD. This CDR3 spans 11 amino acids. The CDR3 loop reads CATGGAYEQYF. The CDR3 DNA follows: TGTGCCACCGGGGGTGCCTACGAGCAGTACTTC.

The V call is TRBV2, the J call TRBJ1-4; D gene ambiguous. In germline, CDR1 is SNHLY, CDR2 FYNNEI. This CDR3 comprises 14 residues. The V and J ends lost 6 bases and 1 base respectively, with 9 bases between them. The CDR3 sequence: CASRSQVTNEKLFF. As DNA, the CDR3 is TGTGCCAGCAGATCTCAAGTAACTAATGAAAAACTGTTTTTT.

This sequence joins TRBV7-9 and TRBJ2-7; perhaps TRBD2 as D (5 bases). The CDR3 is made up of 14 amino acids. The ends were cut back, 6 bases at V and 6 bases at J, with 18 bases in the middle. Germline V CDR1 and CDR2: SEHNR, FQNEAQ (reference sequence). The CDR3 sequence is CASSLDSTHSEQYF. The CDR3 nucleotides are TGTGCCAGCAGTCTGGACTCCACCCACAGCGAGCAGTACTTC.

The J gene is TRBJ2-3, the V gene TRBV14; TRBD2 is a possible D gene (5 bases). V was pared by 0 bases and J by 2 bases, with 18 bases between. Per the germline V gene, CDR1 is SGHDN and CDR2 is FVKESK. The CDR3 length is 18 residues. The CDR3 DNA sequence: TGTGCCAGCAGCCAAGAGTTTAGGTCTAGCAGGAACACAGATACGCAGTATTTT. It codes for CASSQEFRSSRNTDTQYF.

The CDR3 here is CASSLGQDTRTQYF. In DNA form, the CDR3 reads TGTGCCAGCAGCTTAGGACAGGACACCCGGACCCAGTACTTC. The chain links TRBV11-3 to TRBJ2-5; TRBD1 is a possible D gene (6 bases). The V and J ends lost 1 base and 7 bases respectively, with 13 bases between them. The CDR3 is 14 residues long. The germline V gene encodes CDR1 SGHNT and CDR2 YENEEA.

Comment on this clone: The germline gene is not matched at one end of the junction; a read error may be the cause. V is TRBV18 and J is TRBJ2-1; 9 positions match TRBD2. This CDR3 comprises 15 residues. CDR1 and CDR2 (germline): KGHSH, LQKENI. The chain's CDR3 is CASFAGGPSRNEKFF. CDR3 bases: TGTGCCAGCTTCGCGGGAGGGCCATCTAGGAATGAGAAGTTCTTC.

The chain employs TRBV4-3 and TRBJ2-2; D gene ambiguous. Trimming stripped 1 base from V and 5 bases from J, with 8 bases between. This CDR3 region has 14 residues. Looked up from germline, CDR1 is LGHNA and CDR2 is YSLEER. The CDR3 protein is CASSQGLRTGELFF. Written as DNA, the CDR3 is TGCGCCAGCAGCCAAGGTTTGAGGACCGGGGAGCTGTTTTTT.

The chain uses TRBV28 and TRBJ2-4, with D maybe TRBD2 (6 bases). Trimming removed 4 bases from V and 3 bases from J, with 13 bases in between. CDR3 length: 15 residues. Germline-derived CDR1 and CDR2 are MDHEN and SYDVKM. The DNA for the CDR3 is TGTGCCAGCAGTTCCCGGGGTAGCGGCAAAAACATTCAGTACTTC. Residues: CASSSRGSGKNIQYF.

Details on this clone: The conserved final phenylalanine or tryptophan is absent from the CDR3, which likely points to a read error. The limits of the CDR3 on the DNA are not certain, so only TCRdb's listed CDR3 is given. This chain links TRBV7-9 with TRBJ1-3; the listed D gene, TRBD1, was not tested against the DNA. Germline lookup yields CDR1 SEHNR and CDR2 FQNEAQ (reference sequence). The CDR3 length equals 12 residues, ends included. CDR3 sequence: CASTLPVGHMSL.

This chain uses TRBV27 with TRBJ1-5; no firm D call. Trimming pared 0 bases from V and 0 bases from J, leaving 9 bases between. This CDR3 spans 16 amino acids. In germline, CDR1 is MNHEY, CDR2 SMNVEV (reference sequence). This CDR3 reads CASSLSVGNSNQPQHF. The CDR3 bases are TGTGCCAGCAGTTTATCGGTCGGAAATAGCAATCAGCCCCAGCATTTT.

The chain combines TRBV6-6 with TRBJ2-3; D gene uncertain. Trimming removed 6 bases at V and 0 bases at J, with 10 bases between. Germline V CDR1 and CDR2: MNHNY, SVGAGI (reference sequence). The CDR3 is 14 amino acids. DNA of the CDR3: TGTGCCAGCAGCCTTAGGCCTAGCACAGATACGCAGTATTTT. Translating it yields CASSLRPSTDTQYF.

The rearrangement links TRBV7-2 to TRBJ2-3, with 9 bases matching TRBD2. The CDR3 contains 16 residues. Germline CDR1 is SGHTA and CDR2 is FQGNSA. The trim removed 4 bases at V and 4 bases at J, leaving 9 bases unmatched. CDR3 loop: CASSYDKREEADTQYF. CDR3 nucleotide sequence: TGTGCCAGCAGCTACGATAAGCGGGAGGAGGCAGATACGCAGTATTTT.

This clone has only one observation. The CDR3 loop reads CASSFKGQGIYNEQFF. CDR3 sequence (DNA): TGTGCCAGCAGCTTTAAGGGACAGGGGATCTACAATGAGCAGTTCTTC. The chain combines TRBV7-2 with TRBJ2-1, with 10 bases lining up with TRBD1. CDR3 length equals 16 residues. The trim removed 3 bases at V and 3 bases at J, leaving 5 bases unmatched. Germline assignment: CDR1 SGHTA and CDR2 FQGNSA.